This T cell receptor (beta chain) was found in a study of Tregs in tolerant kidney transplant recipients. In this sample, this clone turned up once. CDR1 and CDR2 from the germline V gene are SGHTA and FQGNSA. The V end lost 6 bases, the J end lost 2 bases, and 5 bases lay between the germline ends. This CDR3 comprises 11 residues. Sequencing was performed with immunoSEQ multiplex PCR; in TCRdb, only in-frame clones are kept and a portion is missing. This table has about 94,000 clones, approximately 93% appearing once. This clonotype was obtained from a human donor who received a combined kidney and bone marrow transplant. The input for sequencing was CD4+ T cells from blood, taken before the transplant. The chain employs TRBV7-2 and TRBJ2-7; D ambiguous. This CDR3 reads CASSYTYEQYF. The CDR3 DNA follows: TGTGCCAGCAGTTATACCTACGAGCAGTACTTC.